Below, 14 T cell receptor beta chains from the same sample are listed, as sequenced in a study of blood T cells in healthy people across ages. Combining a sample-barcoded 5' primer with a J-beta primer mix, a second PCR ran for about 7 to 12 cycles. TCRdb re-analysed the 5' RACE reads in MiXCR, keeping a single row per CDR3 protein. The sample carries 1.5 million to 2 million distinct CDR3 sequences, 28% recorded once. Sequenced sample: blood. The receptors derive from a woman aged 25 to 39 in good health.

The rearrangement uses TRBV2 and TRBJ1-2; D remains unclear. Germline assignment: CDR1 SNHLY and CDR2 FYNNEI. V was pared by 6 bases and J by 8 bases, with 16 bases between. The CDR3 has 13 residues. CDR3 sequence reads: CASSEYLGDGYTF. CDR3 DNA: TGTGCCAGCAGCGAATACCTGGGAGACGGCTACACCTTC.

The J gene is TRBJ2-1, the V gene TRBV9; 8 nucleotides match TRBD1. The CDR3 length is 12 residues. The germline CDR1 and CDR2 sequences are SGDLS and YYNGEE. The V segment lost 5 bases and the J segment 9 bases; nucleotides outside the gene matches: 4. The CDR3 nucleotides read TGTGCCAGCAGGGGGGACAGGACTGAGCAGTTCTTC. Its protein product is CASRGDRTEQFF.

This clonotype was seen a few times. This may arise from a read error, as a much more abundant clone is one base away. The rearrangement joins TRBV12-3 or TRBV12-4 to TRBJ2-5; tentatively, D is TRBD2 (5 bases). CDR3 length: 12 residues. V dropped 3 bases and J dropped 11 bases, with 13 bases sitting between them. CDR3: CASSFDRGEQYF. The CDR3 DNA reads TGTGCCAGCAGTTTCGACCGGGGAGAGCAGTACTTC.

The chain carries TRBV9 and TRBJ2-1; weak D call: TRBD2 (5 bases). In germline, CDR1 is SGDLS, CDR2 YYNGEE. The CDR3 length is 15 residues. The V and J ends lost 4 bases and 6 bases respectively, with 17 bases between them. The CDR3 nucleotides are TGTGCCAGCAGCCCTCAGGCGGGCCTCGGCAATGAGCAGTTCTTC. Amino acids: CASSPQAGLGNEQFF.

This chain joins TRBV3-1 and TRBJ2-3, with 7 bases matching TRBD2. Germline values: CDR1 LGHDT, CDR2 YNNKEL (reference sequence). The CDR3 has 15 residues. V lost 5 bases and J lost 6; bases outside the gene matches: 11. For the CDR3, the DNA is TGTGCCAGCAGCTCAAGACTAGCCGCGGCGGATACGCAGTATTTT. It yields the protein CASSSRLAAADTQYF.

As regards this clonotype: Sequence at one end of the junction differs from germline and may be a read error. The chain is built from TRBV6-5 and TRBJ1-5; 9 bases agree with TRBD1. The CDR3 contains 15 residues. The germline V gene encodes CDR1 MNHEY and CDR2 SVGAGI. CDR3 nucleotides: TGTGCTAGCAGCCCCGGACAGGGGCCCTATCGGCCCCAGCATTTT. It specifies CASSPGQGPYRPQHF.

This clonotype was observed a handful of times. The V gene is TRBV20-1, the J gene TRBJ1-1; D remains ambiguous. Trimming removed 3 bases from V and 0 bases from J, with 11 bases in between. The CDR3 is made up of 14 amino acids. Germline loops: CDR1 DFQATT, CDR2 SNEGSKA (reference sequence). CDR3 nucleotides: TGCAGTGCTAGTCGGTCCCCCATGAACACTGAAGCTTTCTTT. It specifies CSASRSPMNTEAFF.

This clonotype has ten or more counts. This rearrangement joins TRBV6-5 to TRBJ1-2, with 9 bases identical to TRBD1. V trimming: 1 base; J trimming: 3 bases; junction bases outside the gene matches: 3. The CDR3 covers 15 residues. CDR1 MNHEY and CDR2 SVGAGI come from the germline V gene. The CDR3 DNA reads TGTGCCAGCAGTTACTGGGACAGGGTCGACTATGGCTACACCTTC. It yields the protein CASSYWDRVDYGYTF.

This clonotype was recorded many times. The chain has TRBV4-1 and TRBJ2-3; D uncertain. Germline V CDR1 and CDR2: MGHRA, YSYEKL. This CDR3 is built from 13 residues. Trimming stripped 3 bases from V and 5 bases from J, with 9 bases between. As DNA, the CDR3 is TGCGCCAGCAGCCACGTGAACGGAGATACGCAGTATTTT. This translates into CASSHVNGDTQYF.

About this clonotype: A junction boundary mismatches the germline segment, possibly from a read error. V usage is TRBV25-1 and J usage is TRBJ1-2; possible D gene TRBD1, 6 bases. This CDR3 comprises 15 residues. The germline gives CDR1 MGHDK, CDR2 SYGVNS. CDR3 bases: TGTGCCAGCAGTGGGAGGGGGACGGGGGATTATGACTACACCTTC. This sequence encodes CASSGRGTGDYDYTF.

The chain's CDR3 is CASSPKTSGGTDTQYF. In DNA, the CDR3 is TGTGCCAGCAGTCCCAAGACTAGCGGGGGCACAGATACGCAGTATTTT. The V gene is TRBV6-5, the J gene TRBJ2-3, with 11 bases fitting TRBD2. The CDR3 spans 16 residues. Germline trimming cut 5 bases from V and 1 base from J; bases unmatched to any gene: 5. Germline V gene sequence: CDR1 MNHEY, CDR2 SVGAGI.

In this sample, this clonotype turned up many times. The J gene is TRBJ2-4, the V gene TRBV20-1, with 8 bases fitting TRBD2. CDR1 DFQATT and CDR2 SNEGSKA come from the germline V gene (reference sequence). The J segment lost 2 bases and the V segment lost 3 bases, leaving 9 bases of the junction unmatched. CDR3 length: 16 residues. In nucleotides, the CDR3 is TGCAGTGCTAGTCACCCGGGAGGGTGGACCAAAAACATTCAGTACTTC. It specifies CSASHPGGWTKNIQYF.

The table lists this clonotype with a few counts. This chain connects TRBV7-8 to TRBJ2-3, with D maybe TRBD2 (6 bases). The CDR3 runs to 17 residues. Germline V gives CDR1 SGHVS, CDR2 FQNEAQ. V lost 3 bases and J lost 2, with 18 bases in between. For the CDR3, the DNA is TGTGCCAGCAGCTTGTCCCCGATCGGGAGCTTCACAGATACGCAGTATTTT. Translating gives CASSLSPIGSFTDTQYF.

This clonotype was counted many times. The V gene is TRBV7-9, the J gene TRBJ2-7, with a possible D match to TRBD2 (5 bases). The CDR3 length is 12 residues. With 5 bases removed from V and 5 bases from J, the gap between germline ends came to 10 bases. CDR1 SEHNR and CDR2 FQNEAQ come from the germline V gene (reference sequence). Written as DNA, the CDR3 is TGTGCCAGCAGCCCCCGAGGGAACGAGCAGTACTTC. This gives the protein CASSPRGNEQYF.